These 8 T cell receptor beta chains were sequenced from one sample in a study of T cell changes during pregnancy in multiple sclerosis. Measured with immunoSEQ multiplex PCR; TCRdb has only the in-frame clones, and not every one. Among 52,000 or so clones, around 89% were seen once, and the ten largest hold 0.55% to 0.65%. The material was CD4+ T cells from peripheral blood mononuclear cells, obtained in the first trimester of pregnancy. The receptors stem from a female donor with multiple sclerosis, enrolled in a pregnancy study.

CDR3 coding DNA: TGTGCCAGCAGCCCGGGACAGTTCTACGAGCAGTACTTC. This translates into CASSPGQFYEQYF. V is TRBV9 and J is TRBJ2-7; 7 bases map to TRBD1. The V gene's germline CDR1 is SGDLS and CDR2 YYNGEE. The CDR3 runs 13 residues. V shed 4 bases, J shed 3 bases, and the junction held 4 bases outside the gene matches.

The genes are TRBV7-9 and TRBJ2-2; D is perhaps TRBD2 (6 bases). Looked up from germline, CDR1 is SEHNR and CDR2 is FQNEAQ (reference sequence). CDR3 length: 15 amino acids. V was clipped by 3 bases and J by 4 bases, with 12 bases between them. The CDR3: CASSLGGMSTGELFF. CDR3 nucleotide sequence: TGTGCCAGCAGCTTGGGCGGGATGAGCACCGGGGAGCTGTTTTTT. The full variable domain, its missing parts supplied by reference TRBV7-9 and TRBJ2-2, is DTGVSQNPRHKITKRGQNVTFRCDPISEHNRLYWYRQTLGQGPEFLTYFQNEAQLEKSRLLSDRFSAERPKGSFSTLEIQRTEQGDSAMYLCASSLGGMSTGELFFGEGSRLTVL.

A single count supports this clone. V and J are TRBV6-1 and TRBJ1-1; no definite D call. CDR3 length equals 13 residues. Germline CDR1 is MNHNS and CDR2 is SASEGT. V dropped 6 bases and J dropped 1 base, with 9 bases sitting between them. The chain's CDR3 is CASREEPNTEAFF. Here the CDR3 DNA reads TGTGCCAGCAGGGAGGAACCGAACACTGAAGCTTTCTTT.

In this sample, this clone turned up once. The V and J genes are TRBV18 and TRBJ1-2; D ambiguous. The V gene's germline CDR1 is KGHSH and CDR2 LQKENI. Between the trimmed V and J ends, which lost 5 bases and 0 bases, there was a span of 10 bases. The CDR3 is 14 residues long. The CDR3 DNA follows: TGTGCCAGCTCAAGAATCGGAGCTAACTATGGCTACACCTTC. As protein: CASSRIGANYGYTF.

The chain is built from TRBV19 and TRBJ1-3; no firm D call. Germline CDR1 reads LNHDA; CDR2 reads SQIVND (reference sequence). V gave up 2 bases and J gave up 0 bases, with 11 bases separating them. The length of the CDR3 is 16 residues. The CDR3 region is CASSIRGRTSGNTIYF. In nucleotides, the CDR3 is TGTGCCAGTAGTATAAGAGGCCGCACCTCTGGAAACACCATATATTTT.

The genes are TRBV9 and TRBJ2-7; 8 nucleotides align to TRBD2. V lost 0 bases to trimming and J lost 2 bases; unmatched junction nucleotides: 4. This CDR3 contains 15 residues. Germline lookup yields CDR1 SGDLS and CDR2 YYNGEE. The CDR3 region is CASSVDAGGTYEQYF. The CDR3 bases are TGTGCCAGCAGCGTAGACGCGGGAGGAACCTACGAGCAGTACTTC.

The chain recombines TRBV4-2 with TRBJ1-5; TRBD1 matches 9 bases. Germline V gives CDR1 LGHNA, CDR2 YNFKEQ. This CDR3 contains 16 residues. V trimming: 3 bases; J trimming: 7 bases; junction bases outside the gene matches: 10. The CDR3 nucleotides are TGTGCCAGCAGCCAGGCCCTGACAGGGGGGGGCCAGCCCCAGCATTTT. It yields the protein CASSQALTGGGQPQHF.

This clone has only a few counts. The rearrangement uses TRBV9 and TRBJ1-1; D unresolved. The ends were cut back, 3 bases at V and 3 bases at J, with 9 bases in the middle. Looked up from germline, CDR1 is SGDLS and CDR2 is YYNGEE. The CDR3 extends over 13 amino acids. The CDR3 is CASSALIYTEAFF. The CDR3 DNA follows: TGTGCCAGCAGCGCCTTAATATACACTGAAGCTTTCTTT.